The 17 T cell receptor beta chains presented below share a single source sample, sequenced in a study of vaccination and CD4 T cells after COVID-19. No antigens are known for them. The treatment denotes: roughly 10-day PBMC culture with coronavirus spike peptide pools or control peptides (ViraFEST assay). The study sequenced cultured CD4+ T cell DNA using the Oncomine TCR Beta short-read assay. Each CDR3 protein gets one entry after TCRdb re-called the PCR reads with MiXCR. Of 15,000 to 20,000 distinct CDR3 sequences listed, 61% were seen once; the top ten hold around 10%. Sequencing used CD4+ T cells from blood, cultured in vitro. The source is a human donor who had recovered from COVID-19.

The CDR3 sequence is CASSPLLSEETQYF. DNA of the CDR3: TGTGCCAGCTCACCACTCTTATCTGAAGAGACCCAGTACTTC. The chain carries TRBV18 and TRBJ2-5; D gene ambiguous. The CDR3 spans 14 residues. Trimming took off 1 base at V and 3 bases at J, with 9 bases between the two ends. The V gene's germline CDR1 is KGHSH and CDR2 LQKENI.

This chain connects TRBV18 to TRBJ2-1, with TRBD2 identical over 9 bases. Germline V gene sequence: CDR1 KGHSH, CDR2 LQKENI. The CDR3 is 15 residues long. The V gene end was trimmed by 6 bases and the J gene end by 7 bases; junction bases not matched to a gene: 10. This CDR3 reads CASSTQLAGKNEQFF. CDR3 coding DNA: TGTGCCAGCTCTACCCAACTAGCGGGTAAGAATGAGCAGTTCTTC.

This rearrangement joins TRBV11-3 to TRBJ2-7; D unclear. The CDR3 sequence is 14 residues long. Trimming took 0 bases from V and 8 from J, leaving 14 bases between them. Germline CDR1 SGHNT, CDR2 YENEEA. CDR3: CASSLDKTIQKQYF. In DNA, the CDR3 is TGTGCCAGCAGCTTAGACAAAACGATCCAAAAGCAGTACTTC.

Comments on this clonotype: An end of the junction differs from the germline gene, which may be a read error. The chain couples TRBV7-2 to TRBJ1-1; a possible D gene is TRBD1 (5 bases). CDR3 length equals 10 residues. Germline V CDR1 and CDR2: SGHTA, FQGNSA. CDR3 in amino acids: CASSLRGSSF. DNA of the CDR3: TGTGCCAGCAGCTTGCGGGGCTCCAGCTTT.

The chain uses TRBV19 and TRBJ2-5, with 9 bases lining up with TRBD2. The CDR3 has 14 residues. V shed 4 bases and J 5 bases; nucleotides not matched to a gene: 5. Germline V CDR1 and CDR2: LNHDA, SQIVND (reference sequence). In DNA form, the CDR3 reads TGTGCCAGTAGTAATAGCGGGAGTCTCGAGACCCAGTACTTC. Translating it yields CASSNSGSLETQYF.

Here the CDR3 DNA reads TGTGCCAGCACCCCCTTCCCAGGGATACGGACTGAAGCTTTCTTT. This translates into CASTPFPGIRTEAFF. The chain joins TRBV27 to TRBJ1-1, with D tentatively TRBD1 (5 bases). V gave up 7 bases and J gave up 5 bases, with 20 bases separating them. Germline-derived CDR1 and CDR2 are MNHEY and SMNVEV (reference sequence). The CDR3 runs 15 residues.

The CDR3 bases are TGCGCCAGCAGTACAGGGGTTGACATTCAGTACTTC. It yields the protein CASSTGVDIQYF. The genes are TRBV5-1 and TRBJ2-4; 7 bases match TRBD1. V lost 5 bases, J lost 8 bases, and 4 bases stayed unmatched. The germline V gene has CDR1 SGHRS and CDR2 YFSETQ. CDR3 length: 12 amino acids.

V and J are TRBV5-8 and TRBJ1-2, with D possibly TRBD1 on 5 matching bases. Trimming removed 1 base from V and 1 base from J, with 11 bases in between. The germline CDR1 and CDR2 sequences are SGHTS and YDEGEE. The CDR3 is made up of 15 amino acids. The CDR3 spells CASSLQGWVNYGYTF. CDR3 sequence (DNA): TGTGCCAGCAGCTTGCAGGGTTGGGTTAACTATGGCTACACCTTC.

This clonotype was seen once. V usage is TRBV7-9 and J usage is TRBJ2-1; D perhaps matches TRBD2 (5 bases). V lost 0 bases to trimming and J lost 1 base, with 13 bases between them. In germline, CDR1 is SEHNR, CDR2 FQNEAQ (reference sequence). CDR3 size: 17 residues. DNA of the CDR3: TGTGCCAGCAGCTTAGCTAGCGACTACGTTTCCTACAATGAGCAGTTCTTC. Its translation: CASSLASDYVSYNEQFF.

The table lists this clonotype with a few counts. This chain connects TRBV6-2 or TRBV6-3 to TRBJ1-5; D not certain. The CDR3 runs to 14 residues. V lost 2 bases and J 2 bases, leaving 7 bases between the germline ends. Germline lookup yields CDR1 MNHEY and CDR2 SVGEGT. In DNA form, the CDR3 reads TGTGCCAGCAGTTACAGTTCAGGCAATCAGCCCCAGCATTTT. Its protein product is CASSYSSGNQPQHF.

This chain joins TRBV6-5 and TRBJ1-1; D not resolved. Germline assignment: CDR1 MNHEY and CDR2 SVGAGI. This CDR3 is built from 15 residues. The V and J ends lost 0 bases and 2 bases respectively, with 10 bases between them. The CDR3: CASSYSGQTNTEAFF. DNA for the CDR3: TGTGCCAGCAGTTACTCCGGGCAGACTAACACTGAAGCTTTCTTT.

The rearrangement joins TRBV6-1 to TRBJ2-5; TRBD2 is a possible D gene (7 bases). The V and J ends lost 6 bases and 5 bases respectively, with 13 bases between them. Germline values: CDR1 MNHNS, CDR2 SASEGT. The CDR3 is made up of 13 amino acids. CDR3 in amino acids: CASRRGGGETQYF. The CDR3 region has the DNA TGTGCCAGCAGGAGGGGGGGCGGTGAGACCCAGTACTTC.

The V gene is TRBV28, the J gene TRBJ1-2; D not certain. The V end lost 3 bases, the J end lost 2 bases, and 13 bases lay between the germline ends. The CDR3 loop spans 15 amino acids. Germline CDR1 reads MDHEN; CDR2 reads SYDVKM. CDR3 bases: TGTGCCAGCAGTTTCTGGAGTTATCCCAACTATGGCTACACCTTC. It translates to CASSFWSYPNYGYTF.

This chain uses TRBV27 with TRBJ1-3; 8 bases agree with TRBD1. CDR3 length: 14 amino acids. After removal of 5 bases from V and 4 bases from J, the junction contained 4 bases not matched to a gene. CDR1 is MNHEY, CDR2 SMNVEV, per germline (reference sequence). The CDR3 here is CASSRQGYGNTIYF. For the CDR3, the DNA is TGTGCCAGCAGTCGACAGGGGTACGGAAACACCATATATTTT.

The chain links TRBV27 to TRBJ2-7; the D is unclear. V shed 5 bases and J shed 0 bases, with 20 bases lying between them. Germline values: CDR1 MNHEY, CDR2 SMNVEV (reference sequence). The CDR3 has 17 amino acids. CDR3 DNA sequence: TGTGCCAGCAGTCCTACCCTAGAGCGCCTTGCCTCCTACGAGCAGTACTTC. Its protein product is CASSPTLERLASYEQYF.

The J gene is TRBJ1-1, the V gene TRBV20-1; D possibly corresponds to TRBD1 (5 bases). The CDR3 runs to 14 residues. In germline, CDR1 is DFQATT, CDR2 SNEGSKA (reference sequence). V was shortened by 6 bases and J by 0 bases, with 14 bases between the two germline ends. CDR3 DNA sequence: TGCAGTGCAAGGGACCCTTTAATGAACACTGAAGCTTTCTTT. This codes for CSARDPLMNTEAFF.

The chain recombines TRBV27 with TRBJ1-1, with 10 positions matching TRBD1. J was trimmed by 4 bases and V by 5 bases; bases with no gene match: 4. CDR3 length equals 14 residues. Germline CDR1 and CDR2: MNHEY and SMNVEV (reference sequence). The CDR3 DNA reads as TGTGCCAGCAGTATCCGGGACAGGGGCACTGAAGCTTTCTTT. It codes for CASSIRDRGTEAFF.